A selection of T cell receptor beta chains follows, all from one sample in a study of pediatric ulcerative colitis. Data came from immunoSEQ multiplex PCR; TCRdb stores just in-frame clones and leaves some out. Among 15,000 to 20,000 clones listed, 80% were seen once. Sequenced: gut tissue. The receptors here all came from a boy younger than 18 who was a control in a study of pediatric ulcerative colitis. Each CDR3 is given with its conserved first and last residue. A D gene is named only where the DNA matches it firmly. Not all rows give a size; the values are once, few, many and, for expanded clones, a class.

CDR3 protein	CDR3 DNA	D gene	V gene	clone size	J gene
CASSQDDGNGYTF	TGCGCCAGCAGCCAAGATGACGGAAATGGCTACACCTTC	-	TRBV4-3	-	TRBJ1-2
CASSPYGYGYTF	TGTGCCAGCAGCCCTTATGGATATGGCTACACCTTC	-	TRBV6-1	-	TRBJ1-2
CASSRVGFGIESPLHF	TGTGCCAGCAGCCGAGTGGGGTTCGGAATCGAATCACCCCTCCACTTT	-	TRBV7-2	-	TRBJ1-6
CSARQGLVGYTF	TGCAGCGCACGACAGGGGTTGGTTGGCTACACCTTC	TRBD1	TRBV29-1	-	TRBJ1-2
CASSLGSGATYEQYF	TGTGCCAGCAGCTTGGGAAGCGGGGCGACCTACGAGCAGTACTTC	TRBD2	TRBV7-3	-	TRBJ2-7
CASSPSHLTAQETQYF	TGTGCCAGCAGTCCCAGCCACCTGACAGCGCAAGAGACCCAGTACTTC	-	TRBV25-1	-	TRBJ2-5
CASSQEGKMNTEAFF	TGCGCCAGCAGCCAAGAGGGGAAGATGAACACTGAAGCTTTCTTT	-	TRBV4-3	few	TRBJ1-1
CASSFDRERPETQYF	TGTGCCAGCAGCTTTGATCGGGAGAGGCCAGAGACCCAGTACTTC	-	TRBV13	-	TRBJ2-5
CASSPHEGFTYEQYF	TGTGCCAGCAGCCCCCATGAGGGGTTCACCTACGAGCAGTACTTC	-	TRBV7-3	-	TRBJ2-7
CASRGGLAASYEQYF	TGTGCCAGCAGAGGGGGACTAGCGGCGTCCTACGAGCAGTACTTC	TRBD2	TRBV6-5	-	TRBJ2-7